The sequence of this TCR beta chain was determined in a study of cytomegalovirus exposure and HLA in healthy donors. Study context: Early released data comprised 80 million to 90 million unique TCRs from HLA-typed donors. Findings and limits, study-wide: Testing in vitro showed three CMV-associated chains specific for CMV antigens.

Donors were ostensibly healthy at sampling, although undocumented immune exposures were probable. V gave up 8 bases and J gave up 5 bases, with 9 bases separating them. Germline V gives CDR1 MDHEN, CDR2 SYDVKM. This CDR3 has 11 residues. The PCR had 60 Vbeta and 13 Jbeta primers. This table comes from immunoSEQ multiplex PCR, and its TCRdb copy is limited to in-frame clones, with some not included. The repertoire holds about 110,000 clones, with 73% as singletons. This clone came up once. The antigen is not known. The rearrangement joins TRBV28 to TRBJ1-1; D may be TRBD1 (5 bases). The sequencing input was PBMCs. The receptor's source is a woman aged 40 to 55 in good health and CMV-seronegative. For the CDR3, the DNA is TGTGCCAGCCAGGGACTTACTGAAGCTTTCTTT. This encodes CASQGLTEAFF.